The clone carrying this T cell receptor beta chain was seen repeatedly, ten times or more. Template material for amplifying TCR beta CDR3 regions consisted of RNA transcripts. With the HTBI primer set, the TCR CDR3 went through a first round of RT-PCR. MiXCR, run by TCRdb on the multiplex PCR reads, gives a single entry per CDR3 protein. Of under 750,000 distinct CDR3 sequences listed, 18% are singletons. CDR1 and CDR2 (germline): SGHTA, FQGNSA. Trimming stripped 3 bases from V and 5 bases from J, with 8 bases between. This CDR3 comprises 12 residues. This sample was included in a study of T cells in Graves' hyperthyroidism and ophthalmopathy. Thyroid ultrasound, orbital computed tomography, clinical symptoms, and serum thyroxine and TRAb underpinned diagnoses.

Material: blood. This rearrangement joins TRBV7-2 to TRBJ2-7; no clear D. The sequence was collected from a woman aged 45-60 years with Graves' hyperthyroidism that later progressed to Graves' ophthalmopathy. CDR3: CASSLVGNEQYF. The CDR3 DNA follows: TGTGCCAGCAGCTTGGTAGGCAACGAGCAGTACTTC.